The 6 T cell receptor beta chains below all came from one sample that was sequenced in a study of blood T cells in healthy people across ages. Through a sample-barcoded 5' primer and a J-beta primer mix, a second PCR was run for roughly 6 to 12 cycles. Each CDR3 protein gets one entry after TCRdb re-called the 5' RACE reads with MiXCR. The table has about 620,000 distinct CDR3 sequences, 52% seen once. Sample: blood. The receptors shown here come from a woman aged 80 or over in good health.

Here the CDR3 DNA reads TGTGCCAGCAGGGGGACTAGCGGGTACAATGAGCAGTACTTC. Translation gives CASRGTSGYNEQYF. This sequence joins TRBV28 and TRBJ2-7; 12 bases map to TRBD2. The CDR3 spans 14 residues. Germline CDR1 and CDR2: MDHEN and SYDVKM. V dropped 6 bases and J dropped 7; count of bases not matched to a gene: 7.

V usage is TRBV5-6 and J usage is TRBJ1-2; tentatively, D is TRBD1 (5 bases). Per germline, CDR1 SGHDT and CDR2 YYEEEE. V was trimmed by 2 bases and J by 4 bases, leaving 12 bases between them. The CDR3 loop spans 14 amino acids. The CDR3 DNA reads TGTGCCAGCAGCTTCGAGGGGCTGAGCTATGGCTACACCTTC. Its translation: CASSFEGLSYGYTF.

This clonotype has ten or more counts. The chain recombines TRBV9 with TRBJ2-1; D tentatively fits TRBD1 or TRBD2 (5 bases each). Germline V CDR1 and CDR2: SGDLS, YYNGEE. V lost 6 bases and J 3 bases, leaving 19 bases between the germline ends. The CDR3 contains 16 residues. CDR3 in amino acids: CASTPEGTLHYNEQFF. The DNA of the CDR3 is TGTGCCAGCACCCCCGAGGGGACCCTCCACTACAATGAGCAGTTCTTC.

There are many counts of this clonotype. The V gene is TRBV28, the J gene TRBJ2-3; 10 nucleotides match TRBD2. CDR3 size: 17 residues. Germline lookup yields CDR1 MDHEN and CDR2 SYDVKM. Losses at the gene ends were 1 base for V and 6 bases for J; bases not matched to a gene: 10. CDR3 residues: CASSLSASGSRRDTQYF. Written as DNA, the CDR3 is TGTGCCAGCAGTTTATCGGCTAGCGGGAGTAGGCGGGATACGCAGTATTTT.

Comment on this clonotype: At one boundary the junction diverges from the germline segment, which might be a read error. The chain links TRBV7-8 to TRBJ1-1; tentative D call: TRBD1 (5 bases). The CDR3 covers 18 residues. Germline loops: CDR1 SGHVS, CDR2 FQNEAQ. CDR3 nucleotides: TGTACCAGCAGCTTAGTACGGTTAGGCCAGCTCCAGGGTTCCGGAGCTTTCTTT. Amino acids: CTSSLVRLGQLQGSGAFF.

This clonotype was detected many times. The chain joins TRBV20-1 to TRBJ2-7; possible D gene TRBD1, 7 bases. The CDR3 totals 12 residues. With 6 bases removed from V and 6 bases from J, the gap between germline ends came to 15 bases. The germline V gene encodes CDR1 DFQATT and CDR2 SNEGSKA (reference sequence). The CDR3 loop reads CSARGEVGEQYF. In nucleotides, the CDR3 is TGCAGTGCCAGGGGGGAGGTCGGCGAGCAGTACTTC.